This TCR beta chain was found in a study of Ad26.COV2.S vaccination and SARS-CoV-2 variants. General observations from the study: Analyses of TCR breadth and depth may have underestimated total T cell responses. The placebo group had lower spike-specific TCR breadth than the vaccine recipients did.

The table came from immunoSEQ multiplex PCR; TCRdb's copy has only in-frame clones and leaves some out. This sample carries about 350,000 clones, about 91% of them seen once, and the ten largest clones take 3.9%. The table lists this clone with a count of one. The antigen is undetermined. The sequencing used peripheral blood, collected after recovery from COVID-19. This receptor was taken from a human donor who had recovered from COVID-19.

The CDR3 bases are TGTGCCAGCTCACGGACAGGGAAAGTTTTGGCCGGCAGTCCAACTAATGAAAAACTGTTTTTT. Amino acid sequence: CASSRTGKVLAGSPTNEKLFF. J is TRBJ1-4 and V is TRBV18, with 8 bases that match TRBD1. This CDR3 has 21 amino acids. From germline, CDR1 is KGHSH and CDR2 LQKENI. With V trimmed by 4 bases and J by 0 bases, 19 bases remained unmatched.